Listed below are T cell receptor beta chains from one sample, sequenced in a study of Tregs in tolerant kidney transplant recipients. Only in-frame clones appear in the TCRdb table, and some are missing; sequencing was by immunoSEQ multiplex PCR. The sample has under 300,000 clones; about four fifths are singletons. Source material: CD4+ T cells from blood. The origin of the receptors is a human donor in good health. Both conserved end residues are part of each CDR3. Not every row has a clone size; where given, it reads once, few, many or a size class.

cdr3_length: 14; v_call: TRBV6-1; clone_size: -; cdr3_aa: CASTVGGGRKWGYF
cdr3_length: 14; v_call: TRBV6-5; clone_size: -; cdr3_aa: CASSSDRGPYEQYF
cdr3_length: 12; v_call: TRBV2; clone_size: -; cdr3_aa: CASQGAGQPQHF
cdr3_length: 17; v_call: TRBV19; clone_size: -; cdr3_aa: CASSLTGTGASDTEAFF
cdr3_length: 13; v_call: TRBV28; clone_size: few; cdr3_aa: CASSPPDLYEQYF
cdr3_length: 14; v_call: TRBV30; clone_size: -; cdr3_aa: CAWSGTGGVNEQFF
cdr3_length: 11; v_call: TRBV29-1; clone_size: -; cdr3_aa: CSAGKDDGYTF
cdr3_length: 19; v_call: TRBV14; clone_size: -; cdr3_aa: CASSQDERAPSSYNSPLHF
cdr3_length: 17; v_call: TRBV5-1; clone_size: -; cdr3_aa: CASSLGLAGGNYNEQFF
cdr3_length: 13; v_call: TRBV29-1; clone_size: -; cdr3_aa: CSVEAGRGNIQYF
cdr3_length: 17; v_call: TRBV5-4; clone_size: -; cdr3_aa: CASSSGGLAGAVDTQYF